Given below is one TCR beta chain in context. Its specificity is not known. Some clones are missing from TCRdb's copy, which holds only in-frame ones; the method was immunoSEQ multiplex PCR. Among approximately 90,000 clones listed, approximately 95% were seen once. This specimen comes from a study of cytomegalovirus exposure and HLA in healthy donors. This CDR3 is built from 14 residues. V lost 6 bases to trimming and J lost 4 bases; unmatched junction nucleotides: 4. The germline CDR1 and CDR2 sequences are MDHEN and SYDVKM. General study findings and limits: In a later analysis, first-cohort TCR clusters were found to tend to co-occur in the roughly 120 validation repertoires. Among TCR beta chains, those listed as cytomegalovirus-associated numbered around 160.

This chain uses TRBV28 with TRBJ1-5, with TRBD1 matching over 9 bases. The source of this sequence is a woman in her 30s in good health and CMV-seropositive. The material sequenced was PBMCs. The CDR3 loop is CASRPDRGNQPQHF. The CDR3, as DNA: TGTGCCAGCAGACCGGACAGGGGTAATCAGCCCCAGCATTTT.